Listed below are T cell receptor beta chains from one sample, sequenced in a study of shared clonotypes between healthy human individuals. The repertoire was sequenced with immunoSEQ multiplex PCR; TCRdb's copy has only in-frame clones and lacks some. This sample has a few million clones; roughly 93% occur once, and the top ten carry under 0.45%. Input material: naive CD4+ T cells from PBMCs. The origin of the receptors is a man between 18 and 29 years old in good health. Some clones in this sample may be carry-over from other donors' samples. Both conserved end residues are part of each CDR3. A D gene is named only where the DNA matches it firmly. The listing skips clone size in some rows; elsewhere it reads once, few, many or a size class.

TRBJ2-1	TRBV2	NA	NA	CASSGVAIYYNEQFF	TGTGCCAGCAGTGGGGTAGCGATCTACTACAATGAGCAGTTCTTC
TRBJ2-3	TRBV2	NA	NA	CASSELQGADTQYF	TGTGCCAGCAGTGAACTCCAGGGAGCAGATACGCAGTATTTT
TRBJ2-7	TRBV7-2	NA	NA	CASSLGTVSYEQYF	TGTGCCAGCAGCTTAGGCACGGTATCCTACGAGCAGTACTTC
TRBJ2-1	TRBV19	NA	NA	CASSIWSSGPNNEQFF	TGTGCCAGTAGTATTTGGTCCAGCGGGCCTAACAATGAGCAGTTCTTC
TRBJ1-5	TRBV10-3	NA	NA	CAISEWEGRNQPQHF	TGTGCCATCAGTGAGTGGGAAGGGCGCAATCAGCCCCAGCATTTT
TRBJ2-5	TRBV7-3	NA	NA	CASSLGSGETQYF	TGTGCCAGCAGCTTAGGGTCCGGGGAGACCCAGTACTTC
TRBJ1-5	TRBV7-2	NA	NA	CASSLLAAINQPQHF	TGTGCCAGCAGCCTACTGGCGGCCATTAATCAGCCCCAGCATTTT
TRBJ2-3	TRBV11-2	NA	NA	CASSLTYRDTQYF	TGTGCCAGCAGCTTGACCTACCGGGATACGCAGTATTTT
TRBJ2-7	TRBV29-1	NA	TRBD2	CSAASGVPYEQYF	TGCAGCGCCGCCAGCGGGGTACCCTACGAGCAGTACTTC
TRBJ1-1	TRBV11-1	NA	NA	CASSPRPPEAFF	TGTGCCAGCAGCCCCCGTCCTCCTGAAGCTTTCTTT
TRBJ2-3	TRBV5-4	NA	NA	CASSLVGDADTQYF	TGTGCCAGCAGCTTGGTAGGAGACGCAGATACGCAGTATTTT
TRBJ1-1	TRBV19	few	NA	CASSPRTRIEAFF	TGTGCCAGTAGTCCCAGGACGCGGATTGAAGCTTTCTTT
TRBJ2-5	TRBV6-6	NA	NA	CASSPPRGLVRGTQYF	TGTGCCAGCAGCCCGCCCCGAGGACTGGTTCGAGGGACCCAGTACTTC
TRBJ1-4	TRBV28	NA	TRBD1	CASSLSGTGVEKLFF	TGTGCCAGCAGTTTATCCGGGACAGGGGTTGAAAAACTGTTTTTT
TRBJ2-7	TRBV5-1	once	NA	CASSVTGGSSGSYEQYF	TGCGCCAGCAGCGTTACAGGGGGCTCGAGCGGGAGCTACGAGCAGTACTTC
TRBJ2-7	TRBV28	NA	NA	CASSLWPTGTPAYEQYF	TGTGCCAGCAGTTTATGGCCAACCGGAACTCCAGCCTACGAGCAGTACTTC
TRBJ1-5	TRBV7-8	few	NA	CASSLVWGGNQPQHF	TGTGCCAGCAGCTTAGTCTGGGGCGGCAATCAGCCCCAGCATTTT
TRBJ1-2	TRBV28	NA	NA	CASSPPGSRGYYGYTF	TGTGCCAGCAGTCCCCCCGGGTCTAGGGGCTACTATGGCTACACCTTC
TRBJ1-2	TRBV25-1	NA	NA	CASSELGYGYTF	TGTGCCAGCAGTGAATTAGGCTATGGCTACACCTTC